This TCR beta chain emerged from a study of T cells in Graves' hyperthyroidism and ophthalmopathy. Notes on the study in general: Most thyroid clonotypes expanded above 0.001 appeared in blood too.

RNA transcripts were the template for amplifying TCR beta CDR3 regions. A first-round RT-PCR of the TCR CDR3 used the HTBI primer set. TCRdb reprocessed the multiplex PCR reads with MiXCR, giving one entry per CDR3 protein. The sample lists approximately 400,000 distinct CDR3 sequences; approximately 14% were seen once. V lost 4 bases and J lost 6; bases outside the gene matches: 10. This CDR3 contains 15 residues. The germline V gene encodes CDR1 SGDLS and CDR2 YYNGEE. This clonotype turned up a few times. Its specificity is not known. Sequenced material: blood. V gene TRBV9 combines with J gene TRBJ2-1; 7 nucleotides agree with TRBD1. This TCR came from a woman between 18 and 29 years old with Graves' hyperthyroidism. CDR3 nucleotide sequence: TGTGCCAGCAGCCCGACACGGACAGGTCGCAATGAGCAGTTCTTC. Translation: CASSPTRTGRNEQFF.